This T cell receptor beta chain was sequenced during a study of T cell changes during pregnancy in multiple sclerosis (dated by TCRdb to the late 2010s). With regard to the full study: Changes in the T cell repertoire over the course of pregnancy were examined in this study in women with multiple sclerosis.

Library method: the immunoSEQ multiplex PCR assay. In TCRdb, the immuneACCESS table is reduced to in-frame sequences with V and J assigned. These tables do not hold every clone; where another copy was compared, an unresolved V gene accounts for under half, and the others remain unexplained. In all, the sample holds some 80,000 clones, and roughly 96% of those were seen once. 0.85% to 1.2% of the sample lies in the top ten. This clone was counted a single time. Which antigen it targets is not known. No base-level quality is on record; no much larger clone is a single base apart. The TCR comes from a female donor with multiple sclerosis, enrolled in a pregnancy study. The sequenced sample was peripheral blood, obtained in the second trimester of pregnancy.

The DNA sequence is given as TGTGCCAGCAGCTTCGGGACTAGCGCGGGGGATACGCAGTATTTT. Its protein product is CASSFGTSAGDTQYF. The rearranged chain carries TRBV7-3 and TRBJ2-3; a stretch of 10 junction bases matches TRBD2. The germline V end is reduced by 3 bases and the J end by 6 bases; junction bases left unmatched: 6. The CDR3 runs 15 amino acids, cysteine and phenylalanine included. This entry keeps only the CDR3 DNA: 45 bases, framed from base 1. For CDR1 and CDR2, the germline V gene lists SGHTA and FQGTGA. The full variable domain, completed from the reference TRBV7-3 and TRBJ2-3 proteins outside the CDR3, reads GAGVSQTPSNKVTEKGKYVELRCDPISGHTALYWYRQSLGQGPEFLIYFQGTGAADDSGLPNDRFFAVRPEGSVSTLKIQRTERGDSAVYLCASSFGTSAGDTQYFGPGTRLTVL.